The rows below give T cell receptor beta chains drawn from one sample of a study of T cells after yellow fever vaccination. TCRdb redid the calling of the 5' RACE reads with MiXCR, one entry per CDR3 protein. The data contain 450,000 to 600,000 distinct CDR3 sequences, about a sixth of them singletons. Sequencing was performed on PBMCs, taken around 5 days after the first yellow fever vaccination. Receptors were obtained from a man in his late teens or twenties who received the YFV17D yellow fever vaccine. CDR3s include the opening cysteine and the closing phenylalanine or tryptophan. The D gene is left open where the match is weak. Clone size appears in some rows only: once, few, many, or a class for an expanded clone.

D gene,J gene,V gene,clone size,CDR3 DNA,CDR3 protein
-,TRBJ1-1,TRBV29-1,few,TGCAGCGCAATTTGGACACGGAGCACTGAAGCTTTCTTT,CSAIWTRSTEAFF
-,TRBJ1-5,TRBV6-1,-,TGTGCCAGCAGTGACAGGGAATTACAGCCCCAGCATTTT,CASSDRELQPQHF
-,TRBJ2-3,TRBV19,few,TGTGCCAGTAGTATGGGGGATACGCAGTATTTT,CASSMGDTQYF
-,TRBJ1-6,TRBV4-3,-,TGCGCCAGCAGCCAAGAACATGACAGTAATTCACCCCTCCACTTT,CASSQEHDSNSPLHF
TRBD1,TRBJ2-7,TRBV7-2,few,TGTGCCAGCAGCCCCTGGACAGGCCCCAGGGAGCAGTACTTC,CASSPWTGPREQYF
-,TRBJ1-6,TRBV12-3/TRBV12-4,-,TGTGCCAGCAGTTTACGAAATTCACCCCTCCACTTT,CASSLRNSPLHF
-,TRBJ2-5,TRBV28,many,TGTGCCAGCAGTTCTAATCCACAGTGGTACCAAGAGACCCAGTACTTC,CASSSNPQWYQETQYF
-,TRBJ2-7,TRBV7-2,few,TGTGCCAGCGGGTGGGGAAGCCCCTACGAGCAGTACTTC,CASGWGSPYEQYF
-,TRBJ1-5,TRBV6-2/TRBV6-3,few,TGTGCCAGCAGTTATTCCCGACAGTTCTTCAATCAGCCCCAGCATTTT,CASSYSRQFFNQPQHF
-,TRBJ2-5,TRBV6-1,once,TGTGCCCTCATTCCAGAAGAGACCCAGTACTTC,CALIPEETQYF
-,TRBJ1-3,TRBV7-9,few,TGTGCCAGCAGCTTCACAGGGTACTCTGGAAACACCATATATTTT,CASSFTGYSGNTIYF
-,TRBJ2-7,TRBV7-6,-,TGTGCCAGCAGCCTCCCCCCGGGGGGCTCTTACGAGCAGTACTTC,CASSLPPGGSYEQYF
-,TRBJ2-5,TRBV5-1,few,TGCGCCAGCACCTTCACCGGGGCTAGCTGGGAGACCCAGTACTTC,CASTFTGASWETQYF
-,TRBJ2-5,TRBV7-8,few,TGTGCCAGCAGCTTAGCCCGACAGCAGCAAGAGACCCAGTACTTC,CASSLARQQQETQYF
-,TRBJ1-4,TRBV9,few,TGTGCCAGCAGCACCGGACCGGCGGACAAACTGTTTTTT,CASSTGPADKLFF
-,TRBJ2-2,TRBV6-2/TRBV6-3,-,TGTGCCAGCAAAAGCGGATACGCGAACACCGGGGAGCTGTTTTTT,CASKSGYANTGELFF
-,TRBJ1-5,TRBV6-5,-,TGTGCCAGCAGTTGGGGCCATAATCAGCCCCAGCATTTT,CASSWGHNQPQHF
TRBD1,TRBJ2-1,TRBV5-1,-,TGCGCCAGCAGCTTGGCCCCACAGGGGGAGCAGTTCTTC,CASSLAPQGEQFF
-,TRBJ1-6,TRBV28,few,TGTGCCAGCAGTTTATACAGACTAAATTCACCCCTCCACTTT,CASSLYRLNSPLHF
-,TRBJ2-2,TRBV5-6,-,TGTGCCAGCAGCTCTAGAAGAGATTTGAACACCGGGGAGCTGTTTTTT,CASSSRRDLNTGELFF
-,TRBJ2-1,TRBV7-2,few,TGTGCCAGCAGCTTGGGAGGCCTTCACAATGAGCAGTTCTTC,CASSLGGLHNEQFF
-,TRBJ2-1,TRBV27,-,TGTGCCAGCAGTTCGGCGGGACTCGAGCAGTTCTTC,CASSSAGLEQFF
-,TRBJ1-2,TRBV19,-,TGTGCCAGTAGTAACTTATATTTTAACTATGGCTACACCTTC,CASSNLYFNYGYTF
-,TRBJ2-7,TRBV6-2/TRBV6-3,few,TGTGCCAGCCGTAAACGGGACACCTACGAGCAGTACTTC,CASRKRDTYEQYF
TRBD2,TRBJ2-7,TRBV12-5,few,TGTGCTAGTGGTTTGCCCGGGGGGAAAAGGTACGAGCAGTACTTC,CASGLPGGKRYEQYF
TRBD2,TRBJ2-4,TRBV5-1,many,TGCGCCAGCAGCTTCAGCGGGGGGCTAGCCAAAAACATTCAGTACTTC,CASSFSGGLAKNIQYF
-,TRBJ2-3,TRBV5-1,few,TGCGCCAGCAGCGAACGGGTAGATACGCAGTATTTT,CASSERVDTQYF
-,TRBJ1-5,TRBV10-2,few,TGCGCCAGCAGTGATTTCGGACTCAATCAGCCCCAGCATTTT,CASSDFGLNQPQHF
-,TRBJ2-1,TRBV24-1,many,TGTGCCACCGGGGACCGCAGCTCCTACAATGAGCAGTTCTTC,CATGDRSSYNEQFF
-,TRBJ2-5,TRBV7-2,-,TGTGCCAGCAGCCGAGGCCCCACCGGGGAGACCCAGTACTTC,CASSRGPTGETQYF
-,TRBJ2-5,TRBV7-9,-,TGTGCCAGCAGCTTAATGGAAGAGACCCAGTACTTC,CASSLMEETQYF
TRBD1,TRBJ1-1,TRBV6-1,many,TGTGCCAGCAGAATCCTAGGACAGGGAACTGAAGCTTTCTTT,CASRILGQGTEAFF
-,TRBJ1-6,TRBV5-1,few,TGCGCCAGCAGCGTTCAAGCAAGCTCCTATAATTCACCCCTCCACTTT,CASSVQASSYNSPLHF
TRBD1,TRBJ1-1,TRBV7-9,few,TGTGCCAGCAGCTTAACCCCACCCGGGACAGCAAACACTGAAGCTTTCTTT,CASSLTPPGTANTEAFF
-,TRBJ2-5,TRBV6-5,many,TGTGCCAGCAGGGCCGTCGAGACCCAGTACTTC,CASRAVETQYF
-,TRBJ2-6,TRBV12-3/TRBV12-4,few,TGTGCCAGCAGTATCAGGGCGACGGGGGCCAACGTCCTGACTTTC,CASSIRATGANVLTF
-,TRBJ2-5,TRBV3-1,few,TGTGCCAGCAGCCAACAGGGCTGGGTCGAGACCCAGTACTTC,CASSQQGWVETQYF
TRBD1,TRBJ1-1,TRBV5-1,-,TGCGCCAGCAGCTTGCAGGACAGGTTGAACACTGAAGCTTTCTTT,CASSLQDRLNTEAFF
TRBD1,TRBJ2-7,TRBV14,-,TGTGCCAGCAGCCGACCTAGACAGGGCAAGTACGAGCAGTACTTC,CASSRPRQGKYEQYF